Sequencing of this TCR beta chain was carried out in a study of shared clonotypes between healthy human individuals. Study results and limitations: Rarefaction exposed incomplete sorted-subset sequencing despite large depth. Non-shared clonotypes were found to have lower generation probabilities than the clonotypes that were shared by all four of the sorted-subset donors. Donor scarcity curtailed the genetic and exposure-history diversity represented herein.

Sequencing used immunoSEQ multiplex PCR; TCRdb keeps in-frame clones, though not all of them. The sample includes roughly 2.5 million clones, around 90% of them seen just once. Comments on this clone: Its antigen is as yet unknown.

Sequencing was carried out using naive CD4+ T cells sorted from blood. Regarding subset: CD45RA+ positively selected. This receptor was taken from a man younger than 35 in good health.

CDR3: CASSLSTGTGVYEQYF. The CDR3 nucleotides read TGCGCCAGCAGCTTGAGCACCGGGACAGGGGTCTACGAGCAGTACTTC. V usage is TRBV5-1 and J usage is TRBJ2-7, with 10 bases lining up with TRBD1. The ends lost 1 base at V and 3 bases at J; junction bases unmatched: 7. CDR1 SGHRS and CDR2 YFSETQ come from the germline V gene. The CDR3 loop spans 16 amino acids.